The 5 T cell receptor beta chains below were found in one sample sequenced in a study of graft-versus-host responses after intestinal transplantation (dated by TCRdb to about 2021). Libraries came from the immunoSEQ multiplex PCR assay. TCRdb limited this immuneACCESS table to in-frame rearrangements with V and J called. A share of clones is missing; checked studies link under half to unresolved V genes, and the rest is unexplained. A total of some 39,000 clones appear in this sample, approximately 95% of them only once. The top ten clonotypes cover about 0.5% of the sample. Their recognized antigens are unknown. The time point label on this specimen signifies: cells obtained before transplantation from donor or recipient. The sample consisted of unstimulated CD8+ T cells sorted from spleen or lymph node cells, taken before transplant. These receptors were obtained from a human donor who was the organ donor for an intestinal transplant.

The rearrangement joins TRBV19 to TRBJ2-5; 10 bases fit TRBD2. The V gene's germline CDR1 is LNHDA and CDR2 SQIVND (reference sequence). The CDR3 has 15 residues. The junction had 5 bases not matched to a gene; V was cut back by 4 bases and J by 3 bases. CDR3 amino acids: CASSTLAGVKETQYF. CDR3 nucleotide sequence: TGTGCCAGTAGTACGCTAGCGGGGGTCAAAGAGACCCAGTACTTC.

The chain is built from TRBV7-2 and TRBJ2-7; D perhaps matches TRBD2 (7 bases). CDR1 and CDR2 from the germline V gene are SGHTA and FQGNSA. V shed 1 base and J shed 2 bases, with 12 bases lying between them. The CDR3 totals 15 residues. The CDR3 region is CASSLGAGTPYEQYF. In DNA, the CDR3 is TGTGCCAGCAGCTTAGGAGCGGGGACACCCTACGAGCAGTACTTC.

This chain joins TRBV6-5 and TRBJ1-2, with 8 bases matching TRBD1. Looked up from germline, CDR1 is MNHEY and CDR2 is SVGAGI. J was trimmed by 6 bases and V by 3 bases; bases with no gene match: 6. The CDR3 has 14 residues. CDR3 sequence reads: CASSYLQGENGYTF. The CDR3 DNA follows: TGTGCCAGCAGTTATCTACAGGGGGAGAATGGCTACACCTTC.

The chain carries TRBV7-9 and TRBJ2-3; no clear D. V lost 6 bases, J lost 3 bases, and 16 bases lay in between. Germline values: CDR1 SEHNR, CDR2 FQNEAQ (reference sequence). The CDR3 length is 15 residues. The DNA for the CDR3 is TGTGCCAGCAGTCAAAACTGGCTGCGTACAGATACGCAGTATTTT. This gives the protein CASSQNWLRTDTQYF.

In regard to this clone: One end of the junction fails to match germline, which may point to a read error. The rearrangement links TRBV7-9 to TRBJ2-2, with 10 bases fitting TRBD1. In germline, CDR1 is SEHNR, CDR2 FQNEAQ (reference sequence). The CDR3 runs 17 residues. The CDR3 is CASSLVGTGVPTGKLFF. The CDR3 nucleotides are TGTGCCAGCAGCTTAGTTGGGACAGGGGTTCCTACCGGGAAGCTGTTTTTT. Using reference TRBV7-9 and TRBJ2-2 for the parts outside the CDR3, the full variable domain is DTGVSQNPRHKITKRGQNVTFRCDPISEHNRLYWYRQTLGQGPEFLTYFQNEAQLEKSRLLSDRFSAERPKGSFSTLEIQRTEQGDSAMYLCASSLVGTGVPTGKLFFGEGSRLTVL.